This TCR beta chain was sequenced for a study of sequential checkpoint blockade in melanoma. TCRdb's table, derived via immunoSEQ multiplex PCR, lists solely in-frame clones and lacks some. This sample yields approximately 11,000 clones, of which 55% to 70% are seen a single time; 25% to 35% belongs to the top ten. The CDR3 runs 13 residues. Germline V gene lookup returns CDR1 MNHEY and CDR2 SVGAGI. The V end lost 6 bases, the J end lost 3 bases, and 11 bases lay between the germline ends. As to treatment: randomized to nivolumab then ipilimumab (arm A) or the reverse (arm B). DNA-damaging chemotherapy had not been given to any patient beforehand.

The source of this sequence is a human donor with melanoma. The specimen comprised CD8+ T cells sorted from blood (inferred from file names), sampled from a patient given nivolumab and ipilimumab in sequence. The V and J genes are TRBV6-5 and TRBJ1-2; D possibly corresponds to TRBD1 (5 bases). Written as DNA, the CDR3 is TGTGCCAGCAGCCAGGACACTGACTATGGCTACACCTTC. This codes for CASSQDTDYGYTF.